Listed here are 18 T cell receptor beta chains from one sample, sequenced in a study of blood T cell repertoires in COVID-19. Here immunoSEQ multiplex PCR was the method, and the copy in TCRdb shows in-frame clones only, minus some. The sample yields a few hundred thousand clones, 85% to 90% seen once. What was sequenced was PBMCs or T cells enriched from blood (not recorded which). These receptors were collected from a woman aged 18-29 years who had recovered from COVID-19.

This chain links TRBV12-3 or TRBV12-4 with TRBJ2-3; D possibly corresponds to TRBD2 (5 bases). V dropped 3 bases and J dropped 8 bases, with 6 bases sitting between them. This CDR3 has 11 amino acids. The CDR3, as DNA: TGTGCCAGCAGTTTGGGGAGTACGCAGTATTTT. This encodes CASSLGSTQYF.

The CDR3 protein is CASSLPGQTYEQYF. CDR3 in DNA: TGTGCCAGCAGCTTGCCGGGACAGACCTACGAGCAGTACTTC. The rearrangement uses TRBV5-4 and TRBJ2-7, with 7 bases matching TRBD1. The CDR3 extends over 14 amino acids. CDR1 SGHNT and CDR2 YYREEE come from the germline V gene (reference sequence). Losses at the gene ends were 1 base for V and 2 bases for J; bases not matched to a gene: 3.

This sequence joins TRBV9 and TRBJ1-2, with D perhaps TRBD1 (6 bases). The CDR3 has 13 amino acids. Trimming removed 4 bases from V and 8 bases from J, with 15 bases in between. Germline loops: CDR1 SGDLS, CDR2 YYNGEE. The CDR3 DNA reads TGTGCCAGCAGCCTCCGGACAGTAGGAGGCTACACCTTC. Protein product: CASSLRTVGGYTF. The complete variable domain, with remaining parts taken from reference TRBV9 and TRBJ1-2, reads DSGVTQTPKHLITATGQRVTLRCSPRSGDLSVYWYQQSLDQGLQFLIQYYNGEERAKGNILERFSAQQFPDLHSELNLSSLELGDSALYFCASSLRTVGGYTFGSGTRLTVV.

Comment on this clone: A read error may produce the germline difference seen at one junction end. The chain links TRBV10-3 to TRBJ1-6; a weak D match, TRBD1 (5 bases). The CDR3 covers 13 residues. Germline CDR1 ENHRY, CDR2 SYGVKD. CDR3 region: CAISEDSYSPLHF. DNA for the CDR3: TGTGCCATCAGTGAGGACAGTTATTCGCCCCTCCACTTT.

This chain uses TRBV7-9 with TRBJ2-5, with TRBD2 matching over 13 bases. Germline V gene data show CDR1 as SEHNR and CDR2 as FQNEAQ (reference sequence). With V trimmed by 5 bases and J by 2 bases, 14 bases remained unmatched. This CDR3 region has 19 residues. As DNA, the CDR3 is TGTGCCAGCAGCCCTCGGACTAGCGGGGGCCCTCTACCACAAGAGACCCAGTACTTC. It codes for CASSPRTSGGPLPQETQYF.

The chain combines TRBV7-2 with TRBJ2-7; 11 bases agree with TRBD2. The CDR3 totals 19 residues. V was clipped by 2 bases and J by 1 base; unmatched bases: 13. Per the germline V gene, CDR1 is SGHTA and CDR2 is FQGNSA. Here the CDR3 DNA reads TGTGCCAGCAGCTTAACAGTTCTAGCGGGGGGCTCTGAATCCTACGAGCAGTACTTC. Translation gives CASSLTVLAGGSESYEQYF.

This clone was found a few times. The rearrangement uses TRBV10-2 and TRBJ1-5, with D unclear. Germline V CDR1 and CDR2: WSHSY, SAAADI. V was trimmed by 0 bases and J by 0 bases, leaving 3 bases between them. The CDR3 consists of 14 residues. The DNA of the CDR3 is TGCGCCAGCAGTGAGTCGAGTAGCAATCAGCCCCAGCATTTT. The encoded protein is CASSESSSNQPQHF.

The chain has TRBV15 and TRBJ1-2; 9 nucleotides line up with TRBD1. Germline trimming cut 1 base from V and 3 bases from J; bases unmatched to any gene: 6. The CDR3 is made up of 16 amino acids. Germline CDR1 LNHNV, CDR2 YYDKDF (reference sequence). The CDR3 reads CATSRGRTGDDYGYTF. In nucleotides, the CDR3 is TGTGCCACCAGCAGAGGTAGGACAGGGGATGACTATGGCTACACCTTC.

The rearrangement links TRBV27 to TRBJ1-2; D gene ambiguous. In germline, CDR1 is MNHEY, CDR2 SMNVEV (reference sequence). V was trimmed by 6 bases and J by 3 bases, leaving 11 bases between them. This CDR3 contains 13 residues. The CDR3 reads CASSETGYYGYTF. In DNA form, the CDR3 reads TGTGCCAGCAGCGAGACGGGGTACTATGGCTACACCTTC.

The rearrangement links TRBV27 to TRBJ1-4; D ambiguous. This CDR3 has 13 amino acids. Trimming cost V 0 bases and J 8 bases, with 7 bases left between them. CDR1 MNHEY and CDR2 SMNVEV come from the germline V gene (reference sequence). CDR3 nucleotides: TGTGCCAGCAGTTTATCGCAGGTAGAAAAACTGTTTTTT. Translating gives CASSLSQVEKLFF.

The CDR3 region is CASRMAGASSEQYF. CDR3 in DNA: TGTGCCAGTCGGATGGCGGGGGCCTCTAGCGAGCAGTACTTC. The V and J genes are TRBV19 and TRBJ2-7; the D gene is possibly TRBD2 (7 bases). The CDR3 consists of 14 residues. V was trimmed by 8 bases and J by 6 bases, leaving 20 bases between them. Per the germline V gene, CDR1 is LNHDA and CDR2 is SQIVND (reference sequence).

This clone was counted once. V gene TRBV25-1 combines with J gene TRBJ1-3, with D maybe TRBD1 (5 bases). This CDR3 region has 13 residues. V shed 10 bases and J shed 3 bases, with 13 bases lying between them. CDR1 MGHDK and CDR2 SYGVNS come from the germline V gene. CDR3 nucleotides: TGTGCCACCCGGGGGGTGAGTGGAAACACCATATATTTT. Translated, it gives CATRGVSGNTIYF.

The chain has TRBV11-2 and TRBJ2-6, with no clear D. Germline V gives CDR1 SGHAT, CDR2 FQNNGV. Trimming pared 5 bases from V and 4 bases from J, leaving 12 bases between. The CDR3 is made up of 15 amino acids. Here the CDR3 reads CASSPRGWGANVLTF. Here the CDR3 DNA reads TGTGCCAGCAGCCCCCGAGGTTGGGGGGCCAACGTCCTGACTTTC.

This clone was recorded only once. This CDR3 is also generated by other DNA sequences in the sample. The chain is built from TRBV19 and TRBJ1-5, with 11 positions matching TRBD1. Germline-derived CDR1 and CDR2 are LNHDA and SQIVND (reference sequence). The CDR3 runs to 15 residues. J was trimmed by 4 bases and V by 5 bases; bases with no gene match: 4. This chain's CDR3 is CASSLGQGANQPQHF. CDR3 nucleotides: TGTGCCAGTAGTCTCGGACAGGGGGCTAATCAGCCCCAGCATTTT.

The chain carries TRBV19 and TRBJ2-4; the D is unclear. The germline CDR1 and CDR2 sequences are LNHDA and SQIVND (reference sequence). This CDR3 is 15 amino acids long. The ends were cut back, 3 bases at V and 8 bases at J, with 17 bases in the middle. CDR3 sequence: CASSIATLRRDIQYF. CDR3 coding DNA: TGTGCCAGTAGTATTGCGACTCTCCGGAGAGACATTCAGTACTTC.

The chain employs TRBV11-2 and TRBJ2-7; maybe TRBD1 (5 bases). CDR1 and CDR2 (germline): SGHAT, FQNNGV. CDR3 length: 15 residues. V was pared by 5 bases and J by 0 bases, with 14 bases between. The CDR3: CASSREQESSYEQYF. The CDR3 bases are TGTGCCAGCAGCCGAGAACAGGAGAGCTCCTACGAGCAGTACTTC.

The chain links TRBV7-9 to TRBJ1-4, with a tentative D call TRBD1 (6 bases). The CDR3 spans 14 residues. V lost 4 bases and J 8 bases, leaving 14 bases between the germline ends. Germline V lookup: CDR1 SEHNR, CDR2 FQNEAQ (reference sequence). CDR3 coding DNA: TGTGCCAGCAGCTCATGGACAGCTATCGAAAAACTGTTTTTT. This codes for CASSSWTAIEKLFF.

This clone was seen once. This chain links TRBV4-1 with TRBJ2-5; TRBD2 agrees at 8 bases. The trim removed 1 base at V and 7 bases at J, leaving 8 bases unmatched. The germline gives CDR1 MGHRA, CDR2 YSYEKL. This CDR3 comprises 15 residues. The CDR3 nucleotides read TGCGCCAGCAGCCAAGTGTCGGGGGGGCAGGTGACCCAGTACTTC. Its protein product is CASSQVSGGQVTQYF.